The clone carrying this TCR beta chain was recorded many times. The antigen remains unidentified. The data derive from a study of T cells in Graves' hyperthyroidism and ophthalmopathy. Study observations and caveats: Patients with ophthalmopathy were separated from those with stable hyperthyroidism by a 13 V-J model. For ophthalmopathy, model prediction preceded onset by a median approximately 6 months.

Ophthalmopathy patients all had a Clinical Activity Score of at least 3, a NOSPECS grade of at least 4 and disease under 3 months old. A patient was excluded if there was uncontrolled infection, other autoimmune disease, pregnancy or lactation. Germline loops: CDR1 SGHTA, CDR2 FQGNSA. The CDR3 contains 12 residues. V lost 5 bases and J lost 5, with 9 bases in between. Amplification yielded TCR beta CDR3 regions, with RNA transcripts as the source. The TCR CDR3 first-round RT-PCR relied on the HTBI primer set. TCRdb itself ran the multiplex PCR reads through MiXCR, one entry per CDR3 protein. Among 660,000 or so distinct CDR3 sequences listed, about a fifth were seen once.

J is TRBJ2-5 and V is TRBV7-2; D not certain. Specimen: blood. The origin of this receptor is a man aged 25 to 40 with Graves' ophthalmopathy. CDR3 sequence: CASSPIGETQYF. The DNA for the CDR3 is TGTGCCAGCAGCCCGATCGGGGAGACCCAGTACTTC.